The 22 T cell receptor beta chains reported below all come from one sample, sequenced in a study of T cells in Graves' hyperthyroidism and ophthalmopathy. RNA transcripts were the template for amplifying TCR beta CDR3 regions. During a first-round RT-PCR of the TCR CDR3, the HTBI primer set was used. Each CDR3 protein gets one entry after TCRdb re-called the multiplex PCR reads with MiXCR. The repertoire consists of under 350,000 distinct CDR3 sequences, with approximately 15% occurring once and the leading ten covering over 50%. The source material was blood. These receptor sequences come from a woman between 55 and 75 years old with Graves' ophthalmopathy.

At least ten counts were recorded for this clonotype. The chain is built from TRBV18 and TRBJ1-2; maybe TRBD1 (5 bases). Trimming pared 0 bases from V and 8 bases from J, leaving 10 bases between. The CDR3 extends over 13 amino acids. The V gene's germline CDR1 is KGHSH and CDR2 LQKENI. The CDR3 is CASSPPGGSGYTF. As DNA, the CDR3 is TGTGCCAGCTCACCACCGGGGGGGAGCGGCTACACCTTC. Looking up the rest from reference TRBV18 and TRBJ1-2 gives the full variable domain: NAGVMQNPRHLVRRRGQEARLRCSPMKGHSHVYWYRQLPEEGLKFMVYLQKENIIDESGMPKERFSAEFPKEGPSILRIQQVVRGDSAAYFCASSPPGGSGYTFGSGTRLTVV.

There are many counts of this clonotype. The chain recombines TRBV6-2 or TRBV6-3 with TRBJ1-1, with D uncertain. Trimming removed 5 bases from V and 0 bases from J, with 7 bases in between. This CDR3 is built from 13 residues. Germline V lookup: CDR1 MNHEY, CDR2 SVGEGT. In nucleotides, the CDR3 is TGTGCCAGCAGTATCTACATGAACACTGAAGCTTTCTTT. This gives the protein CASSIYMNTEAFF.

This clonotype was seen at least ten times. J is TRBJ2-5 and V is TRBV18, with D possibly matching TRBD1 (6 bases). This CDR3 comprises 13 residues. V was pared by 5 bases and J by 4 bases, with 11 bases between. The germline V gene encodes CDR1 KGHSH and CDR2 LQKENI. CDR3 residues: CASSSTRGETQYF. The CDR3 bases are TGTGCCAGCTCAAGTACCAGGGGAGAGACCCAGTACTTC.

This clonotype was recorded at least ten times. The genes are TRBV3-1 and TRBJ2-1, with no clear D. Trimming took 2 bases from V and 6 from J, leaving 8 bases between them. The CDR3 is made up of 13 amino acids. Germline V CDR1 and CDR2: LGHDT, YNNKEL (reference sequence). The CDR3: CASSQQQINEQFF. CDR3 DNA sequence: TGTGCCAGCAGCCAACAACAGATCAATGAGCAGTTCTTC.

This clonotype was found many times. The V gene is TRBV30, the J gene TRBJ2-3; possible D gene TRBD1, 6 bases. Per germline, CDR1 GTSNPN and CDR2 SVGIG (reference sequence). The CDR3 contains 11 residues. The ends were cut back, 4 bases at V and 7 bases at J, with 9 bases in the middle. CDR3 DNA sequence: TGTGCCTGGAAGAGGGGGTATACGCAGTATTTT. This codes for CAWKRGYTQYF.

At least ten counts were recorded for this clonotype. The V and J genes are TRBV29-1 and TRBJ2-1, with 7 bases matching TRBD1. The germline V gene has CDR1 SQVTM and CDR2 ANQGSEA. The CDR3 length is 12 residues. V lost 7 bases to trimming and J lost 7 bases; unmatched junction nucleotides: 7. The CDR3 loop reads CSARGPRNEQFF. For the CDR3, the DNA is TGCAGCGCGAGGGGGCCCAGAAATGAGCAGTTCTTC.

The gene calls are TRBV6-2 or TRBV6-3 and TRBJ2-5; tentatively, D is TRBD1 (6 bases). CDR1 and CDR2 (germline): MNHEY, SVGEGT. The CDR3 is 15 residues long. Deletions cut 2 bases from V and 2 bases from J, with 12 bases between. The CDR3 reads CASSYQGFRQETQYF. The CDR3 DNA is TGTGCCAGCAGTTACCAGGGGTTTAGGCAAGAGACCCAGTACTTC.

To note about this clonotype: A much larger clone is a single base away; this may be a read error. The chain carries TRBV12-3 or TRBV12-4 and TRBJ2-1; TRBD1 aligns across 7 bases. CDR3 length: 16 amino acids. The DNA for the CDR3 is TGTGCCAGCACCTCACTGGAAGGGGGCTCCTACAATGAGCAGCTCTTC. Amino acid sequence: CASTSLEGGSYNEQLF.

As DNA, the CDR3 is TGTGCCACCAGCAGAGATAAGAGGGTGGGGGAAAAACTGTTTTTT. Its translation is CATSRDKRVGEKLFF. V gene TRBV15 combines with J gene TRBJ1-4; D is ambiguous. V was pared by 0 bases and J by 8 bases, with 13 bases between. CDR1 and CDR2 (germline): LNHNV, YYDKDF (reference sequence). The CDR3 spans 15 residues.

This clonotype was seen ten or more times. The chain joins TRBV12-3 or TRBV12-4 to TRBJ2-7; either TRBD1 or TRBD2 may supply D (6 bases each). The CDR3 covers 15 residues. V shed 6 bases and J shed 1 base, with 16 bases lying between them. The CDR3 sequence: CASSYGGGNSYEQYF. The CDR3 DNA follows: TGTGCCAGCAGCTACGGAGGGGGTAATTCCTACGAGCAGTACTTC.

The sample holds a few counts of this clonotype. The chain carries TRBV5-1 and TRBJ1-3; D perhaps matches TRBD1 (6 bases). This CDR3 spans 17 amino acids. Trimming removed 4 bases from V and 0 bases from J, with 17 bases in between. CDR1 is SGHRS and CDR2 is YFSETQ in the germline V gene. CDR3 region: CASSTTTGSSSGNTIYF. The DNA for the CDR3 is TGCGCCAGCAGCACCACCACAGGGTCCAGCTCTGGAAACACCATATATTTT.

A word on this clonotype: A much larger clone lies a single base off, so this may be a read error. V is TRBV20-1 and J is TRBJ2-7, with 8 bases identical to TRBD2. The CDR3 is 14 residues long. The germline V gene has CDR1 DFQATT and CDR2 SNEGSKA (reference sequence). The junction had 13 bases not matched to a gene; V was cut back by 6 bases and J by 6 bases. CDR3 loop: CSAEPPGGRLEQYF. The CDR3 nucleotides read TGCAGTGCCGAACCACCAGGCGGGAGGCTCGAGCAGTACTTC.

This clonotype has just a few counts. It may be a read error: a sequence one base away is much more abundant. The chain has TRBV12-3 or TRBV12-4 and TRBJ2-7; D possibly corresponds to TRBD1 (5 bases). The CDR3 sequence is 13 residues long. The chain's CDR3 is CVSSLHRTYEQYF. CDR3 bases: TGTGTCAGCAGTTTACACAGGACCTACGAGCAGTACTTC.

About this clonotype: A read error may produce the germline difference seen at one junction end. The V call is TRBV9, the J call TRBJ2-7; either TRBD1 or TRBD2 may supply D (5 bases each). Germline CDR1 reads SGDLS; CDR2 reads YYNGEE. CDR3 size: 15 residues. The CDR3 DNA is TGTGCCAGCAGCGTCTCGGCAGGGAGCTCCTACGGGCAGTACTTC. This translates into CASSVSAGSSYGQYF. Full variable domain (rest looked up from reference TRBV9 and TRBJ2-7): DSGVTQTPKHLITATGQRVTLRCSPRSGDLSVYWYQQSLDQGLQFLIQYYNGEERAKGNILERFSAQQFPDLHSELNLSSLELGDSALYFCASSVSAGSSYGQYFGPGTRLTVT.

This clonotype was seen more than once but under ten times. Given a much more abundant clone one base away, this may be a read error. The rearrangement joins TRBV28 to TRBJ2-1; D is undetermined. The CDR3 length is 15 residues. Germline V gene data show CDR1 as MDHEN and CDR2 as SYDVKM. Between the trimmed V and J ends, which lost 4 bases and 8 bases, there was a span of 18 bases. The CDR3 nucleotides are TGTGCCAGCAGTTCGGTCGGCAGCTCTGCCTATGAGCAGTTCTTC. It codes for CASSSVGSSAYEQFF.

In this sample, this clonotype turned up many times. This chain uses TRBV11-2 with TRBJ2-7, with TRBD2 matching over 7 bases. In germline, CDR1 is SGHAT, CDR2 FQNNGV. This CDR3 contains 15 residues. Unmatched junction bases numbered 12, after V lost 5 bases and J lost 5 bases. The CDR3: CASSQSLGGSDEQYF. CDR3 DNA: TGTGCCAGCAGCCAATCCCTAGGCGGGAGCGACGAGCAGTACTTC.

J is TRBJ2-4 and V is TRBV20-1; D uncertain. The CDR3 consists of 14 residues. V shed 3 bases and J shed 0 bases, with 9 bases lying between them. Germline V gene lookup returns CDR1 DFQATT and CDR2 SNEGSKA (reference sequence). CDR3 protein: CSASGQIAKNIQYF. Written as DNA, the CDR3 is TGCAGTGCTAGTGGGCAAATAGCCAAAAACATTCAGTACTTC.

This clonotype was found many times. This sequence joins TRBV20-1 and TRBJ2-1, with 7 bases that match TRBD2. The ends lost 0 bases at V and 2 bases at J; junction bases unmatched: 4. The germline V gene has CDR1 DFQATT and CDR2 SNEGSKA (reference sequence). The CDR3 spans 15 residues. In DNA form, the CDR3 reads TGCAGTGCTAGAGATGCCGCGGGAGCCTACAATGAGCAGTTCTTC. This gives the protein CSARDAAGAYNEQFF.

The chain uses TRBV7-2 and TRBJ2-3; the match to TRBD2 covers 7 bases. CDR3 length: 15 amino acids. J gave up 0 bases and V 5 bases, and 5 bases lay outside the gene matches. Germline V gene data show CDR1 as SGHTA and CDR2 as FQGNSA. CDR3 sequence (DNA): TGTGCCAGCAGCCAAGAGCGGGGTAGCACAGATACGCAGTATTTT. Translating gives CASSQERGSTDTQYF.

This clonotype was seen repeatedly, ten times or more. The chain recombines TRBV28 with TRBJ2-7, with no clear D. Germline assignment: CDR1 MDHEN and CDR2 SYDVKM. Trimming removed 4 bases at V and 2 bases at J, with 18 bases between. The CDR3 is 16 amino acids. The CDR3 region has the DNA TGTGCCAGCAGTTCAATAGGGTTGGGCAGTACCTACGAGCAGTACTTC. It specifies CASSSIGLGSTYEQYF.

This clonotype was detected a few times. The gene calls are TRBV5-1 and TRBJ1-4, with TRBD1 matching 9 bases. The CDR3 contains 16 residues. CDR1 SGHRS and CDR2 YFSETQ come from the germline V gene. J gave up 4 bases and V 1 base, and 5 bases lay outside the gene matches. CDR3 bases: TGCGCCAGCAGCTTGAACAGGGGGCCGGGTAATGAAAAACTGTTTTTT. It translates to CASSLNRGPGNEKLFF.

A few counts support this clonotype. The chain recombines TRBV9 with TRBJ1-1; D is unclear. V lost 0 bases to trimming and J lost 5 bases, with 8 bases between them. The germline V gene has CDR1 SGDLS and CDR2 YYNGEE. This CDR3 has 13 amino acids. In DNA, the CDR3 is TGTGCCAGCAGCGTAGATTCCCTGACTGAAGCTTTCTTT. Translated: CASSVDSLTEAFF. Full variable domain (outside the CDR3, taken from reference TRBV9 and TRBJ1-1): DSGVTQTPKHLITATGQRVTLRCSPRSGDLSVYWYQQSLDQGLQFLIQYYNGEERAKGNILERFSAQQFPDLHSELNLSSLELGDSALYFCASSVDSLTEAFFGQGTRLTVV.